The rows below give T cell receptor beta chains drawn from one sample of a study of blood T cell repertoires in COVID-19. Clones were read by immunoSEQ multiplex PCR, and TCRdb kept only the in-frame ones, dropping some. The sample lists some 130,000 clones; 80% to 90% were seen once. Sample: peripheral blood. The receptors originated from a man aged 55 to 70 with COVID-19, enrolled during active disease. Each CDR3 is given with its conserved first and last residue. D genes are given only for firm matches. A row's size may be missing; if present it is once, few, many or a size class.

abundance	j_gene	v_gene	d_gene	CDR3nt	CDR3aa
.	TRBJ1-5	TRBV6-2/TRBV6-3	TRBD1	TGTGCCAGCAGTTACTGGAGGACAGGGTCAGAGCCCCAGCATTTT	CASSYWRTGSEPQHF
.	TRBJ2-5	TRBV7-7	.	TGTGCCAGCAGCCCTGACTGGAACCGGAGGAAGGAGACCCAGTACTTC	CASSPDWNRRKETQYF
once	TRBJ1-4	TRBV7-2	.	TGTGCCAGCAGCCCGCAGACAGGAGCAACTAATGAAAAACTGTTTTTT	CASSPQTGATNEKLFF
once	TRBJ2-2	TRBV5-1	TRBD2	TGCGCCAGCAGCTCAGGACTAGCGGGGGGTCCTAGAGCTACCGGGGAGCTGTTTTTT	CASSSGLAGGPRATGELFF
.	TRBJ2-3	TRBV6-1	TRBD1	TGTGCCAGCAGTGAAGCGTGGCGACAGGGAGATACGCAGTATTTT	CASSEAWRQGDTQYF
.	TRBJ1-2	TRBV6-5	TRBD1	TGTGCCAGCAGGGGGACAGGGAGTAATGGCTACACCTTC	CASRGTGSNGYTF
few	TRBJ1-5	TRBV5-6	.	TGTGCCAGCAGCTTCGGTAATCAGCCCCAGCATTTT	CASSFGNQPQHF
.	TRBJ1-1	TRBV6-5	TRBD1	TGTGCCAGCAGTTACGGGGACAGAGGGAACACTGAAGCTTTCTTT	CASSYGDRGNTEAFF
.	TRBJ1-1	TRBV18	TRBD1	TGTGCCAGCTCACCACGGGGACAGGGGGGAGGACGGACTGAAGCTTTCTTT	CASSPRGQGGGRTEAFF
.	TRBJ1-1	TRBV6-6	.	TGTGCCAGCAGTTTACAGGGACGAGGGAACACTGAAGCTTTCTTT	CASSLQGRGNTEAFF
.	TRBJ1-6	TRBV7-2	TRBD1	TGTGCCAGCAGCTTCGACAGGGGCTCACCCCTCCACTTT	CASSFDRGSPLHF
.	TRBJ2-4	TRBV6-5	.	TGTGCCAGCAGGCCCGGGTTCTCCGGGAACATTCAGTACTTC	CASRPGFSGNIQYF
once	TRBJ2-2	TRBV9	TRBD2	TGTGCCAGCAGCTTGGGACTAGCGGGAGGGGCCGGGGAGCTGTTTTTT	CASSLGLAGGAGELFF
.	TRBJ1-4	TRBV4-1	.	TGCGCCAGCAGCGCCCGACAGTCCTTGGAAAAACTGTTTTTT	CASSARQSLEKLFF
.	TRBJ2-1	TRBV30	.	TGTGCCTGGAGTAGTGCGGGGTTTAAGAATGAGCAGTTCTTC	CAWSSAGFKNEQFF
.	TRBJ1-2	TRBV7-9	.	TGTGCCAGCAGTGAGGTTGGCTACACCTTC	CASSEVGYTF
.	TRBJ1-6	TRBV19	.	TGTGCCAGTAGTCAGGGGAATTCACCCCTCCACTTT	CASSQGNSPLHF
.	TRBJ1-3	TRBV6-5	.	TGTGCCAGCAGTTACGGGAGCAGTCTCTCTGGAAACACCATATATTTT	CASSYGSSLSGNTIYF
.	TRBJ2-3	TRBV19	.	TGTGCCAGTAGTACCCTTTCAGATACGCAGTATTTT	CASSTLSDTQYF
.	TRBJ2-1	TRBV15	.	TGTGCCACCAGCAGGGAGCCACAAAGCTCCTACAATGAGCAGTTCTTC	CATSREPQSSYNEQFF
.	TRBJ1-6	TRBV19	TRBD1	TGTGCCAGTAGTCTACCACAGACAGGGGGGGATTCACCCCTCCACTTT	CASSLPQTGGDSPLHF
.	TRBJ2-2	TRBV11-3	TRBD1	TGTGCCAGCAGCTCCACATCAAGACAGGGGGCCGGGGAGCTGTTTTTT	CASSSTSRQGAGELFF